What follows are 31 T cell receptor beta chains derived from one specimen sequenced in a study of siplizumab effects on memory and regulatory T cells. TCRdb keeps only in-frame clones here, not all; method: immunoSEQ multiplex PCR. The table has about 91,000 clones, roughly 93% seen once; the top ten hold about 6.7%. Input material: CD8+ T cells sorted from blood. These receptors all come from a human donor in good health.

V gene TRBV4-1 combines with J gene TRBJ2-7; 8 nucleotides line up with TRBD1. Germline-derived CDR1 and CDR2 are MGHRA and YSYEKL. Trimming cost V 1 base and J 5 bases; bases outside gene matches: 7. This CDR3 has 15 residues. The CDR3 here is CASSQAQGAHNEQYF. CDR3 coding DNA: TGCGCCAGCAGCCAAGCCCAGGGGGCTCACAACGAGCAGTACTTC.

The chain recombines TRBV6-5 with TRBJ2-7, with 7 nucleotides matching TRBD2. The CDR3 has 14 residues. Germline V CDR1 and CDR2: MNHEY, SVGAGI. V lost 2 bases, J lost 3 bases, and 4 bases stayed unmatched. The CDR3 loop is CASSYGEGGYEQYF. The CDR3, as DNA: TGTGCCAGCAGTTACGGGGAGGGAGGCTACGAGCAGTACTTC.

This chain connects TRBV6-1 to TRBJ1-1, with D possibly matching TRBD1 (5 bases). Germline CDR1 MNHNS, CDR2 SASEGT. This CDR3 contains 17 residues. V was pared by 0 bases and J by 4 bases, with 18 bases between. CDR3 in DNA: TGTGCCAGCAGTGAAGCGCTAATAGGGGTCCGAGGCACTGAAGCTTTCTTT. Residues: CASSEALIGVRGTEAFF.

This chain connects TRBV18 to TRBJ2-7; possible D gene TRBD2, 6 bases. V lost 3 bases to trimming and J lost 3 bases, with 15 bases between them. This CDR3 has 15 amino acids. In germline, CDR1 is KGHSH, CDR2 LQKENI. The chain's CDR3 is CASSPTDGGLYEQYF. DNA of the CDR3: TGTGCCAGCTCACCCACCGATGGGGGACTCTACGAGCAGTACTTC.

J is TRBJ1-4 and V is TRBV5-1; D gene unclear. The CDR3 is 14 residues long. Germline loops: CDR1 SGHRS, CDR2 YFSETQ. V gave up 4 bases and J gave up 6 bases, with 13 bases separating them. CDR3 loop: CASSDGREDEKLFF. The CDR3 DNA reads as TGCGCCAGCAGCGATGGAAGGGAGGATGAAAAACTGTTTTTT.

This chain joins TRBV30 and TRBJ1-6; 7 positions agree with TRBD1. The germline CDR1 and CDR2 sequences are GTSNPN and SVGIG (reference sequence). The CDR3 loop spans 14 amino acids. The V and J ends lost 1 base and 9 bases, in that order; junction bases with no gene match: 6. CDR3 coding DNA: TGTGCCTGGAGTGGTAGGGACAGCGGTTCACCCCTCCACTTT. It encodes CAWSGRDSGSPLHF. The full variable domain, in which reference TRBV30 and TRBJ1-6 provide the parts outside the CDR3, is SQTIHQWPATLVQPVGSPLSLECTVEGTSNPNLYWYRQAAGRGLQLLFYSVGIGQISSEVPQNLSASRPQDRQFILSSKKLLLSDSGFYLCAWSGRDSGSPLHFGNGTRLTVT.

The chain uses TRBV14 and TRBJ2-2, with D unclear. V lost 6 bases to trimming and J lost 5 bases, with 13 bases between them. Germline V gives CDR1 SGHDN, CDR2 FVKESK. This CDR3 region has 14 residues. In nucleotides, the CDR3 is TGTGCCAGCAGAAGGAAGGGTGGAACCGGGGAGCTGTTTTTT. Translation: CASRRKGGTGELFF. Filled out from reference TRBV14 and TRBJ2-2, the complete variable domain reads EAGVTQFPSHSVIEKGQTVTLRCDPISGHDNLYWYRRVMGKEIKFLLHFVKESKQDESGMPNNRFLAERTGGTYSTLKVQPAELEDSGVYFCASRRKGGTGELFFGEGSRLTVL.

Turning to this clone: Other DNA variants within this sample encode the same CDR3. This chain uses TRBV10-3 with TRBJ2-1; D is ambiguous. The germline V and J ends were trimmed by 0 bases and 6 bases, with 6 bases remaining between them. CDR1 is ENHRY, CDR2 SYGVKD, per germline. The CDR3 is 13 amino acids. In DNA, the CDR3 is TGTGCCATCAGTGAGTCCCTTAGCAATGAGCAGTTCTTC. Its translation: CAISESLSNEQFF.

The CDR3 here is CASSSRGNTEAFF. The CDR3 nucleotides are TGTGCCAGTAGCTCTCGTGGGAACACTGAAGCTTTCTTT. The chain links TRBV19 to TRBJ1-1, with D unresolved. The V gene lost 6 bases and the J gene lost 1 base, with 9 bases spanning the gap. Germline-derived CDR1 and CDR2 are LNHDA and SQIVND (reference sequence). This CDR3 is 13 amino acids long.

J is TRBJ1-2 and V is TRBV6-1; D unresolved. Trimming took 2 bases from V and 9 from J, leaving 10 bases between them. Germline V gene sequence: CDR1 MNHNS, CDR2 SASEGT. The CDR3 covers 12 residues. CDR3 amino acids: CASSEIPRSYTF. The CDR3 DNA reads TGTGCCAGCAGTGAAATCCCGCGGAGCTACACCTTC.

The J gene is TRBJ2-1, the V gene TRBV11-2; no reliable D call. The CDR3 is made up of 12 amino acids. Trimming removed 3 bases from V and 8 bases from J, with 8 bases in between. Germline CDR1 SGHAT, CDR2 FQNNGV. The CDR3 nucleotides read TGTGCCAGCAGCTTGCCCGATCATGAGCAGTTCTTC. Its protein is CASSLPDHEQFF.

The chain links TRBV7-9 to TRBJ1-1; the D is unclear. V lost 3 bases and J 3 bases, leaving 11 bases between the germline ends. This CDR3 has 14 amino acids. The germline V gene encodes CDR1 SEHNR and CDR2 FQNEAQ (reference sequence). DNA for the CDR3: TGTGCCAGCAGCTTTGTGGGTATGGACACTGAAGCTTTCTTT. This sequence encodes CASSFVGMDTEAFF.

Here the CDR3 reads CASSEFAGSDTEAFF. CDR3 nucleotide sequence: TGTGCCAGCAGTGAATTCGCGGGGAGTGACACTGAAGCTTTCTTT. The chain recombines TRBV25-1 with TRBJ1-1; no firm D call. With 1 base removed from V and 3 bases from J, the gap between germline ends came to 12 bases. The CDR3 sequence is 15 residues long. Germline V lookup: CDR1 MGHDK, CDR2 SYGVNS. The full variable domain, in which reference TRBV25-1 and TRBJ1-1 provide the parts outside the CDR3, is EADIYQTPRYLVIGTGKKITLECSQTMGHDKMYWYQQDPGMELHLIHYSYGVNSTEKGDLSSESTVSRIRTEHFPLTLESARPSHTSQYLCASSEFAGSDTEAFFGQGTRLTVV.

The chain joins TRBV5-6 to TRBJ2-7; TRBD2 agrees at 9 bases. CDR3 length: 14 residues. CDR1 and CDR2 from the germline V gene are SGHDT and YYEEEE. The V gene end was trimmed by 4 bases and the J gene end by 5 bases; junction bases not matched to a gene: 7. The CDR3 loop is CASSLGLASHEQYF. CDR3 nucleotide sequence: TGTGCCAGCAGCCTGGGACTAGCTTCCCACGAGCAGTACTTC. The whole variable domain, filled in from reference TRBV5-6 and TRBJ2-7, reads DAGVTQSPTHLIKTRGQQVTLRCSPKSGHDTVSWYQQALGQGPQFIFQYYEEEERQRGNFPDRFSGHQFPNYSSELNVNALLLGDSALYLCASSLGLASHEQYFGPGTRLTVT.

The gene calls are TRBV9 and TRBJ2-7, with D hard to call. V was pared by 3 bases and J by 5 bases, with 15 bases between. The V gene's germline CDR1 is SGDLS and CDR2 YYNGEE. The CDR3 is 14 amino acids. CDR3 sequence reads: CASSGPGRTDEQYF. The DNA for the CDR3 is TGTGCCAGCAGCGGGCCGGGCCGGACCGACGAGCAGTACTTC.

This chain joins TRBV9 and TRBJ2-1, with D hard to call. The germline V gene has CDR1 SGDLS and CDR2 YYNGEE. V lost 0 bases, J lost 0 bases, and 7 bases lay in between. The length of the CDR3 is 15 residues. The CDR3 region is CASSVVESSYNEQFF. In DNA, the CDR3 is TGTGCCAGCAGCGTAGTAGAAAGCTCCTACAATGAGCAGTTCTTC.

The V call is TRBV4-1, the J call TRBJ2-2, with D possibly being TRBD2 (5 bases). This CDR3 is built from 15 residues. Germline V lookup: CDR1 MGHRA, CDR2 YSYEKL. V lost 1 base, J lost 5 bases, and 11 bases lay in between. CDR3 loop: CASSQAEWETGELFF. The CDR3 DNA follows: TGCGCCAGCAGCCAAGCCGAATGGGAGACCGGGGAGCTGTTTTTT.

The chain is built from TRBV11-2 and TRBJ2-7; 10 bases are shared with TRBD1. J gave up 7 bases and V 5 bases, and 8 bases lay outside the gene matches. This CDR3 spans 14 amino acids. Germline assignment: CDR1 SGHAT and CDR2 FQNNGV. CDR3 loop: CASSLSDRGWEQYF. In DNA form, the CDR3 reads TGTGCCAGCAGCCTGTCGGACAGGGGGTGGGAGCAGTACTTC.

V is TRBV30 and J is TRBJ1-5, with 9 bases lining up with TRBD1. The V gene's germline CDR1 is GTSNPN and CDR2 SVGIG (reference sequence). The CDR3 extends over 13 amino acids. Unmatched junction bases numbered 4, after V lost 5 bases and J lost 5 bases. CDR3 DNA sequence: TGTGCCTGGGGGGGACAGGGAGATCAGCCCCAGCATTTT. This codes for CAWGGQGDQPQHF.

V is TRBV5-1 and J is TRBJ2-7, with TRBD2 identical over 8 bases. With 4 bases clipped from V and 6 bases from J, the junction kept 3 bases outside the gene matches. CDR1 and CDR2 (germline): SGHRS, YFSETQ. This CDR3 region has 12 residues. The CDR3 loop is CASSVSGSEQYF. For the CDR3, the DNA is TGCGCCAGCAGCGTAAGCGGGAGCGAGCAGTACTTC.

The V and J genes are TRBV30 and TRBJ2-7; D not resolved. The CDR3 loop spans 13 amino acids. Trimming took off 0 bases at V and 6 bases at J, with 12 bases between the two ends. The germline CDR1 and CDR2 sequences are GTSNPN and SVGIG (reference sequence). CDR3 loop: CAWSVLTNAEQYF. The DNA for the CDR3 is TGTGCCTGGAGTGTACTGACCAACGCCGAGCAGTACTTC.

This chain links TRBV5-1 with TRBJ1-2, with D hard to call. CDR3 length equals 14 residues. The V gene lost 4 bases and the J gene lost 2 bases, with 12 bases spanning the gap. The V gene's germline CDR1 is SGHRS and CDR2 YFSETQ. CDR3 sequence (DNA): TGCGCCAGCAGCCCGGACTTAGGGAACTATGGCTACACCTTC. It codes for CASSPDLGNYGYTF.

The chain couples TRBV5-4 to TRBJ1-3; no reliable D call. Germline assignment: CDR1 SGHNT and CDR2 YYREEE (reference sequence). The V gene lost 3 bases and the J gene lost 0 bases, with 13 bases spanning the gap. The CDR3 loop spans 16 amino acids. CDR3 amino acids: CASSSPGKSSGNTIYF. The CDR3 DNA sequence: TGTGCCAGCAGCTCCCCTGGGAAGAGCTCTGGAAACACCATATATTTT.

In this sample, this clone turned up once. The CDR3 region is CASSPRQGRDTEAFF. DNA of the CDR3: TGTGCCAGCAGCCCTAGACAGGGACGGGACACTGAAGCTTTCTTT. This chain uses TRBV11-3 with TRBJ1-1, with 7 bases matching TRBD1. V lost 5 bases to trimming and J lost 3 bases; unmatched junction nucleotides: 9. The V gene's germline CDR1 is SGHNT and CDR2 YENEEA. The CDR3 is 15 amino acids.

V usage is TRBV11-3 and J usage is TRBJ2-2; unclear D gene. Germline values: CDR1 SGHNT, CDR2 YENEEA. V was pared by 8 bases and J by 3 bases, with 10 bases between. The CDR3 consists of 13 residues. This chain's CDR3 is CASARRDTGELFF. CDR3 bases: TGTGCCAGCGCCAGAAGGGACACCGGGGAGCTGTTTTTT. Full variable domain (missing parts from reference TRBV11-3 and TRBJ2-2): EAGVVQSPRYKIIEKKQPVAFWCNPISGHNTLYWYLQNLGQGPELLIRYENEEAVDDSQLPKDRFSAERLKGVDSTLKIQPAELGDSAVYLCASARRDTGELFFGEGSRLTVL.

The chain carries TRBV5-1 and TRBJ1-3; the D is unclear. V was clipped by 7 bases and J by 0 bases, with 14 bases between them. CDR3 length equals 15 residues. Germline V lookup: CDR1 SGHRS, CDR2 YFSETQ. CDR3 sequence reads: CASGTGGGSGNTIYF. In nucleotides, the CDR3 is TGCGCCAGCGGTACGGGTGGAGGCTCTGGAAACACCATATATTTT.

The rearrangement links TRBV9 to TRBJ2-7; 9 bases map to TRBD2. Germline CDR1 is SGDLS and CDR2 is YYNGEE. The CDR3 has 15 residues. V gave up 0 bases and J gave up 2 bases; unmatched junction bases: 3. The CDR3 sequence is CASSVVPSGAYEQYF. The DNA of the CDR3 is TGTGCCAGCAGCGTAGTTCCTAGCGGGGCCTACGAGCAGTACTTC.

This chain uses TRBV19 with TRBJ1-5, with no clear D. V was shortened by 0 bases and J by 3 bases, with 12 bases between the two germline ends. CDR1 is LNHDA and CDR2 is SQIVND in the germline V gene (reference sequence). The CDR3 has 16 amino acids. CDR3 sequence reads: CASSIDRGRINQPQHF. The DNA of the CDR3 is TGTGCCAGTAGTATAGATCGCGGACGTATCAATCAGCCCCAGCATTTT.

This clone showed up just once. The rearrangement links TRBV4-1 to TRBJ2-7; TRBD2 is a possible D gene (6 bases). CDR1 and CDR2 from the germline V gene are MGHRA and YSYEKL. V lost 1 base to trimming and J lost 2 bases, with 12 bases between them. This CDR3 has 15 amino acids. CDR3 bases: TGCGCCAGCAGCCAAGTGGTGGGAGGAACCTACGAGCAGTACTTC. As protein: CASSQVVGGTYEQYF.

V gene TRBV2 combines with J gene TRBJ1-1; perhaps TRBD1 as D (5 bases). Looked up from germline, CDR1 is SNHLY and CDR2 is FYNNEI. The CDR3 loop spans 14 amino acids. Trimming stripped 4 bases from V and 3 bases from J, with 12 bases between. The CDR3 protein is CASSVWDEDTEAFF. CDR3 DNA sequence: TGTGCCAGCAGTGTCTGGGACGAGGACACTGAAGCTTTCTTT. The full variable domain, with the rest looked up from reference TRBV2 and TRBJ1-1, is EPEVTQTPSHQVTQMGQEVILRCVPISNHLYFYWYRQILGQKVEFLVSFYNNEISEKSEIFDDQFSVERPDGSNFTLKIRSTKLEDSAMYFCASSVWDEDTEAFFGQGTRLTVV.

This clone was seen once. This chain connects TRBV19 to TRBJ2-1, with D hard to call. Germline V gene lookup returns CDR1 LNHDA and CDR2 SQIVND (reference sequence). The V gene lost 3 bases and the J gene lost 5 bases, with 14 bases spanning the gap. CDR3 size: 15 residues. The DNA for the CDR3 is TGTGCCAGTAGTATCGGCAGGCCCTCTCACAATGAGCAGTTCTTC. As protein: CASSIGRPSHNEQFF.